This TCR beta chain was captured by sequencing in a study of cytomegalovirus exposure and HLA in healthy donors. The germline V gene encodes CDR1 ENHRY and CDR2 SYGVKD. The CDR3 totals 14 residues. V shed 8 bases and J 7 bases; nucleotides not matched to a gene: 7. Vbeta (60) and Jbeta (13) primers were used in the PCR. Only in-frame clones appear in the TCRdb table, and some are missing; sequencing was by immunoSEQ multiplex PCR. Among fewer than 200,000 clones listed, more than 75% were seen once. This sequence was found in a man aged 18 to 35 in good health and CMV-seropositive. The sequenced sample was PBMCs. The chain combines TRBV10-3 with TRBJ2-2; 10 bases match TRBD1. The CDR3 reads CAILRQGAVGELFF. The DNA for the CDR3 is TGTGCCATCTTAAGACAGGGGGCTGTCGGGGAGCTGTTTTTT.